These 5 T cell receptor beta chains were all obtained from the same sample, sequenced in a study of cytomegalovirus exposure and HLA in healthy donors. Vbeta (60) and Jbeta (13) primers were used in the PCR. Method: immunoSEQ multiplex PCR; TCRdb's copy keeps in-frame clones and lacks some. The sample includes roughly 62,000 clones, about 72% of them seen just once. Sequenced input: PBMCs. The receptor source for this set is a woman between 40 and 50 years old in good health and CMV-seropositive.

The rearrangement uses TRBV7-9 and TRBJ1-1; possibly TRBD1 for D (5 bases). Trimming took 7 bases from V and 11 from J, leaving 17 bases between them. The germline gives CDR1 SEHNR, CDR2 FQNEAQ (reference sequence). This CDR3 is 12 amino acids long. The CDR3 DNA sequence: TGTGCCAGCACCCCTGGGACTGCTTACGCTTTCTTT. Translating gives CASTPGTAYAFF.

The chain combines TRBV19 with TRBJ1-4; 10 nucleotides line up with TRBD1. This CDR3 is built from 15 residues. Germline V lookup: CDR1 LNHDA, CDR2 SQIVND (reference sequence). The V and J ends lost 6 bases and 0 bases, in that order; junction bases with no gene match: 1. The chain's CDR3 is CASSGQGATNEKLFF. The CDR3, as DNA: TGTGCCAGTAGCGGACAGGGGGCAACTAATGAAAAACTGTTTTTT.

This chain connects TRBV19 to TRBJ1-2; the D is unclear. This CDR3 has 14 residues. V was shortened by 6 bases and J by 5 bases, with 16 bases between the two germline ends. The germline V gene has CDR1 LNHDA and CDR2 SQIVND (reference sequence). CDR3: CASRHTDKPYGYTF. CDR3 nucleotide sequence: TGTGCCAGTAGACATACAGATAAACCGTATGGCTACACCTTC.

This clone came up a few times. The rearrangement uses TRBV19 and TRBJ2-3; TRBD2 aligns across 9 bases. Germline V gene sequence: CDR1 LNHDA, CDR2 SQIVND (reference sequence). The CDR3 is 14 amino acids. Unmatched junction bases numbered 7, after V lost 7 bases and J lost 5 bases. The CDR3: CASNRGGGEDTQYF. CDR3 coding DNA: TGTGCCAGTAATCGTGGCGGGGGGGAAGATACGCAGTATTTT.

The chain has TRBV10-1 and TRBJ2-1; 11 nucleotides align to TRBD2. Germline V gene lookup returns CDR1 WNHNN and CDR2 SYGVQD (reference sequence). CDR3 length: 16 residues. V shed 2 bases, J shed 8 bases, and the junction held 8 bases outside the gene matches. The CDR3 region is CASSEVIAGGRDEQFF. As DNA, the CDR3 is TGCGCCAGCAGTGAGGTAATAGCGGGGGGGCGGGATGAGCAGTTCTTC.